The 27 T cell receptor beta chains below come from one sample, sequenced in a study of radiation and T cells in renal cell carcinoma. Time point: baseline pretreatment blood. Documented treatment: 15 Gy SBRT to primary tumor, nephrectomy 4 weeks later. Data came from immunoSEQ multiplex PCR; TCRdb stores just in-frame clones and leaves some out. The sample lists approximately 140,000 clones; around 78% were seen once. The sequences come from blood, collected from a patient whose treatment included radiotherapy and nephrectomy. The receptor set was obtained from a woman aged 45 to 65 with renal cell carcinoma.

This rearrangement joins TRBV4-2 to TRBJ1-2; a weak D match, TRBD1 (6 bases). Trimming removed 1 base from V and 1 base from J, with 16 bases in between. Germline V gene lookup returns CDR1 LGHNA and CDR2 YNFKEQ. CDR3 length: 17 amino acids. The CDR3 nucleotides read TGTGCCAGCAGCCAAGTGGGAGCAGGGGTCGGTAACTATGGCTACACCTTC. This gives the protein CASSQVGAGVGNYGYTF.

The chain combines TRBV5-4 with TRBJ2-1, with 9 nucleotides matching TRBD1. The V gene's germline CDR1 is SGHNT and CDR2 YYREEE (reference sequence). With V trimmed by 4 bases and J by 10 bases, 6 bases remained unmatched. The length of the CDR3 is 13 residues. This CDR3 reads CASSTDRGGEQFF. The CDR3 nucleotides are TGTGCCAGCAGCACGGACAGGGGAGGGGAGCAGTTCTTC.

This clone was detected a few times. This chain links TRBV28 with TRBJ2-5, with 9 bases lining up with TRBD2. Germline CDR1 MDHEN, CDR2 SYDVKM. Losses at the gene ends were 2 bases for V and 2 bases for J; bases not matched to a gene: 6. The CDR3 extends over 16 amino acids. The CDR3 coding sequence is TGTGCCAGCAGTTTACCTAGCGGGGATCCTCAAGAGACCCAGTACTTC. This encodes CASSLPSGDPQETQYF.

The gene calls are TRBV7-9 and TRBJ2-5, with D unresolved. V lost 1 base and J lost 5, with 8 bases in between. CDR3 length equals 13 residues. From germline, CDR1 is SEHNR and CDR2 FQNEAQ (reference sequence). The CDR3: CASSLDGRETQYF. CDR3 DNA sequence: TGTGCCAGCAGCTTAGACGGCAGGGAGACCCAGTACTTC. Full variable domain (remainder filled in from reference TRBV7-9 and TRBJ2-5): DTGVSQNPRHKITKRGQNVTFRCDPISEHNRLYWYRQTLGQGPEFLTYFQNEAQLEKSRLLSDRFSAERPKGSFSTLEIQRTEQGDSAMYLCASSLDGRETQYFGPGTRLLVL.

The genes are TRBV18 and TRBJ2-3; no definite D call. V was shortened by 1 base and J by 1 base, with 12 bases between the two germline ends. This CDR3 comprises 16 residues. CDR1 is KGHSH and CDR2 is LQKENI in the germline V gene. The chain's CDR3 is CASSPRFSPGTDTQYF. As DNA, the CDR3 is TGTGCCAGCTCACCACGCTTCTCTCCAGGCACAGATACGCAGTATTTT.

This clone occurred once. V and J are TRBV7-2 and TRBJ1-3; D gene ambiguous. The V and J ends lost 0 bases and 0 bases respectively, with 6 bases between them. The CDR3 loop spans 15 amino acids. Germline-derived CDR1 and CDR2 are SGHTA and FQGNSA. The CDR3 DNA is TGTGCCAGCAGCTTAGCGCCGGGCTCTGGAAACACCATATATTTT. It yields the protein CASSLAPGSGNTIYF.

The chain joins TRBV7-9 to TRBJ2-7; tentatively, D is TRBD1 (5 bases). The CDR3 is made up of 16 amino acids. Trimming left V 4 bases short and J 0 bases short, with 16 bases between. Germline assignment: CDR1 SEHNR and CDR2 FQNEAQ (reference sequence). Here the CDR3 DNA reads TGTGCCAGCAGCTACAGAGCGACGACAGCCTCCTACGAGCAGTACTTC. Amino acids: CASSYRATTASYEQYF.

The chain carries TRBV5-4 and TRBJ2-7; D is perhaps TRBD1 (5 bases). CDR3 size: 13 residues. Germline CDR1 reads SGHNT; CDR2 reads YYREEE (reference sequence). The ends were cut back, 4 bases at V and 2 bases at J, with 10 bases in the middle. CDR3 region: CASSPQGPYEQYF. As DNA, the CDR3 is TGTGCCAGCAGCCCTCAGGGCCCCTACGAGCAGTACTTC.

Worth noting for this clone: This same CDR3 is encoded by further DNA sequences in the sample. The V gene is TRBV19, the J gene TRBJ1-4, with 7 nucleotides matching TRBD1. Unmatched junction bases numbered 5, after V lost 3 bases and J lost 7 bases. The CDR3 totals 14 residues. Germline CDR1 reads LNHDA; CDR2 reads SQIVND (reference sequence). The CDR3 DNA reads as TGTGCCAGTAGTATTCAGGGGGGAGTTGAAAAACTGTTTTTT. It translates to CASSIQGGVEKLFF.

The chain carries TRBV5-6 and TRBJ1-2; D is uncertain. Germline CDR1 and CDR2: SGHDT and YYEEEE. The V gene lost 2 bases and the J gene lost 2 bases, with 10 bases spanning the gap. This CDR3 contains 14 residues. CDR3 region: CASSFPQINYGYTF. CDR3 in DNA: TGTGCCAGCAGCTTCCCACAGATAAACTATGGCTACACCTTC.

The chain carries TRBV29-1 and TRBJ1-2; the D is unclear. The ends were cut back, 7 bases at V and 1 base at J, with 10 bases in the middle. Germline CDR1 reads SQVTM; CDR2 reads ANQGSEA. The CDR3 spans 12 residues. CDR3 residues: CSGGGDNYGYTF. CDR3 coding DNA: TGCAGCGGGGGTGGAGATAACTATGGCTACACCTTC.

In DNA, the CDR3 is TGCGCCAGCAGCTTGGCGGGGGAGGGCTACACCTTC. Its translation is CASSLAGEGYTF. The V and J genes are TRBV5-1 and TRBJ1-2; D might be TRBD1 (5 bases). V lost 0 bases, J lost 8 bases, and 8 bases lay in between. CDR1 and CDR2 (germline): SGHRS, YFSETQ. The CDR3 covers 12 residues.

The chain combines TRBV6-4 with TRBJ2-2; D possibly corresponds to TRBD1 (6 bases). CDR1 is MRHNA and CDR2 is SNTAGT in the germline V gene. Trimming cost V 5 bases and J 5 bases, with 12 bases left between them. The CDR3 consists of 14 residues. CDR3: CASSLTRGTGELFF. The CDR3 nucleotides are TGTGCCAGCAGTCTTACGAGGGGGACCGGGGAGCTGTTTTTT.

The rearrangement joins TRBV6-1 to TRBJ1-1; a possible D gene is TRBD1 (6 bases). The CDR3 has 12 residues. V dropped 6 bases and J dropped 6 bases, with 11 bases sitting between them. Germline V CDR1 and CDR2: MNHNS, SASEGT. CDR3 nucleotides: TGTGCCAGCAGCCTGGACAGATCTGAAGCTTTCTTT. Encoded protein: CASSLDRSEAFF.

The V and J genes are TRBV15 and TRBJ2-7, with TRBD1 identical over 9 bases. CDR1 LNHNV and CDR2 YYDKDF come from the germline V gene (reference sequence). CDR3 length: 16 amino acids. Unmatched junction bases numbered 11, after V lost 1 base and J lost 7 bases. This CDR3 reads CATSRVSGTGPREQYF. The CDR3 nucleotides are TGTGCCACCAGCAGAGTCTCCGGGACAGGGCCCCGGGAGCAGTACTTC.

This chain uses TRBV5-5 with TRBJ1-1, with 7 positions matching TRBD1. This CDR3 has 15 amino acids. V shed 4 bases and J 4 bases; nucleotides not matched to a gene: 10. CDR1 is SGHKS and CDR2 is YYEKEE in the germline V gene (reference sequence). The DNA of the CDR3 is TGTGCCAGCAGCACAACGACAGGGTTAGGCACTGAAGCTTTCTTT. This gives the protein CASSTTTGLGTEAFF. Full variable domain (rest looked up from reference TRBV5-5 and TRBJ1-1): DAGVTQSPTHLIKTRGQQVTLRCSPISGHKSVSWYQQVLGQGPQFIFQYYEKEERGRGNFPDRFSARQFPNYSSELNVNALLLGDSALYLCASSTTTGLGTEAFFGQGTRLTVV.

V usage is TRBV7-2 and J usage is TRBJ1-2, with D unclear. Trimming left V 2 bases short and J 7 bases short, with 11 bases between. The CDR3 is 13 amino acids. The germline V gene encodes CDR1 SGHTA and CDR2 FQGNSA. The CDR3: CASSLTGDPGYTF. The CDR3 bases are TGTGCCAGCAGCTTAACTGGCGACCCTGGCTACACCTTC. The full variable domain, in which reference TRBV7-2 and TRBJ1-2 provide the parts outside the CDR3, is GAGVSQSPSNKVTEKGKDVELRCDPISGHTALYWYRQSLGQGLEFLIYFQGNSAPDKSGLPSDRFSAERTGGSVSTLTIQRTQQEDSAVYLCASSLTGDPGYTFGSGTRLTVV.

The CDR3 coding sequence is TGCGCCAGCAGTAAATGGACAGGGGGCCGGGAGACCCAGTACTTC. The encoded protein is CASSKWTGGRETQYF. V usage is TRBV10-1 and J usage is TRBJ2-5; 11 bases fit TRBD1. The CDR3 is 15 residues long. CDR1 and CDR2 (germline): WNHNN, SYGVQD (reference sequence). The V gene end was trimmed by 5 bases and the J gene end by 5 bases; junction bases not matched to a gene: 7.

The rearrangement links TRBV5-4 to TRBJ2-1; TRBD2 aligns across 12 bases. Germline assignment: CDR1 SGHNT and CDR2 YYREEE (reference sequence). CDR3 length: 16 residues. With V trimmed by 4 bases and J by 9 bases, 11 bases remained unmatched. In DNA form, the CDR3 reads TGTGCCAGCAGCGCCTCACTAGCGGGGGGTAGCGGTGAGCAGTTCTTC. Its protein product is CASSASLAGGSGEQFF.

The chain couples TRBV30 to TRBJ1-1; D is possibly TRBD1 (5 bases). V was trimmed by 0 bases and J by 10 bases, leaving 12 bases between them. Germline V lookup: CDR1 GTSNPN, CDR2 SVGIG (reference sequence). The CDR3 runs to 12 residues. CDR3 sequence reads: CAWSVLGVGAFF. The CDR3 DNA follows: TGTGCCTGGAGTGTACTGGGGGTAGGAGCTTTCTTT.

The CDR3 nucleotides read TGTGCCAGCAGCTTAGCGGCAGGGCAGGGAGATACGCAGTATTTT. This encodes CASSLAAGQGDTQYF. The chain links TRBV7-9 to TRBJ2-3, with D tentatively TRBD1 (5 bases). V dropped 0 bases and J dropped 5 bases, with 12 bases sitting between them. The V gene's germline CDR1 is SEHNR and CDR2 FQNEAQ (reference sequence). The CDR3 has 15 amino acids.

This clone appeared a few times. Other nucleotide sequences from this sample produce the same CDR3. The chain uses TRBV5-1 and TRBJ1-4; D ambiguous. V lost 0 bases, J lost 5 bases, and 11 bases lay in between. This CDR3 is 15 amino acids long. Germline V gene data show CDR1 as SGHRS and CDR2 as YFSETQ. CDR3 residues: CASSLGTVTNEKLFF. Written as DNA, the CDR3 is TGCGCCAGCAGCTTGGGAACAGTAACAAATGAAAAACTGTTTTTT.

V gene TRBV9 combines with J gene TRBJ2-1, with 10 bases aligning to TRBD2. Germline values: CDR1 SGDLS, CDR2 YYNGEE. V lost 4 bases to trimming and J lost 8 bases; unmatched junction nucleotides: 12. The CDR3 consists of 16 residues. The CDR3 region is CASSPTRLAGNDEQFF. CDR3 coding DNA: TGTGCCAGCAGCCCCACTCGACTAGCGGGTAACGATGAGCAGTTCTTC. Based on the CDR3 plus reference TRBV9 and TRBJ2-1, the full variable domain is DSGVTQTPKHLITATGQRVTLRCSPRSGDLSVYWYQQSLDQGLQFLIQYYNGEERAKGNILERFSAQQFPDLHSELNLSSLELGDSALYFCASSPTRLAGNDEQFFGPGTRLTVL.

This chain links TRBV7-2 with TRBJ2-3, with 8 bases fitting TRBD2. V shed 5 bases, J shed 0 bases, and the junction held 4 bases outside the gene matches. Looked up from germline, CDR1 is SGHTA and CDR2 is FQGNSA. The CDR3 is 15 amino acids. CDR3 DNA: TGTGCCAGCAGCCGGACTAGCAGCAGCACAGATACGCAGTATTTT. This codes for CASSRTSSSTDTQYF. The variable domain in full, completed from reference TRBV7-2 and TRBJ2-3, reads GAGVSQSPSNKVTEKGKDVELRCDPISGHTALYWYRQSLGQGLEFLIYFQGNSAPDKSGLPSDRFSAERTGGSVSTLTIQRTQQEDSAVYLCASSRTSSSTDTQYFGPGTRLTVL.

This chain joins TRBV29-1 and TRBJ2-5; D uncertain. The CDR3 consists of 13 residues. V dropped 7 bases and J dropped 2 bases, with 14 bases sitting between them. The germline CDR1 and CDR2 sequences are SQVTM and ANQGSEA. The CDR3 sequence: CSATPARQETQYF. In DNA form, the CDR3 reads TGCAGCGCTACCCCGGCCAGGCAAGAGACCCAGTACTTC.

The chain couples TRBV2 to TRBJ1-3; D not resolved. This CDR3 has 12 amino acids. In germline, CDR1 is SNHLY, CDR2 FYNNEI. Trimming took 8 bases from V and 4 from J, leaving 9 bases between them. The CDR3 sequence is CASPSGGNTIYF. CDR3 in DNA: TGTGCCAGCCCGTCCGGGGGAAACACCATATATTTT.

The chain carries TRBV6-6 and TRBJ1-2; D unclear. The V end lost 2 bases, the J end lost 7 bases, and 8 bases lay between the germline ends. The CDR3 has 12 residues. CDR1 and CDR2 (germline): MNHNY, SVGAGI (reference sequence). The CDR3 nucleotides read TGTGCCAGCAGTTACGGAGGGATTGGCTACACCTTC. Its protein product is CASSYGGIGYTF.